This TCR beta chain was profiled in a study of identical twins. All donors were healthy, and all were Caucasian. At least ten counts were recorded for this clonotype. TCRdb reprocessed the 5' RACE reads via MiXCR and lists one record per CDR3 protein. Of about 100,000 distinct CDR3 sequences listed, about 5.6% are singletons. The receptor was isolated from a woman aged 45 to 65 in good health. Sequencing was performed on memory T cells sorted from blood.

CDR3 coding DNA: TGCGCCAGCAGCCAGGGGACGATCAGCACAGATACGCAGTATTTT. This sequence encodes CASSQGTISTDTQYF. The chain links TRBV4-1 to TRBJ2-3, with D perhaps assigned TRBD1 or TRBD2 (5 bases each). CDR1 MGHRA and CDR2 YSYEKL come from the germline V gene. The ends were cut back, 3 bases at V and 0 bases at J, with 10 bases in the middle. This CDR3 is 15 amino acids long.